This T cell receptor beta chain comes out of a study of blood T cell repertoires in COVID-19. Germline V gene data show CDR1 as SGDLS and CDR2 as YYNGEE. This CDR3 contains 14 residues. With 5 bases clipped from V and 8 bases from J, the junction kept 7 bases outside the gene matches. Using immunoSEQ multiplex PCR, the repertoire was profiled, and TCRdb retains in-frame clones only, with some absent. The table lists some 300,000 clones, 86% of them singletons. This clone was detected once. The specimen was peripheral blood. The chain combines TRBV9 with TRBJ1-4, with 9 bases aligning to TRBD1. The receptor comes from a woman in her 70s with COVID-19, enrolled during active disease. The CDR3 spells CASSEQGAREKLFF. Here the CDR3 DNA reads TGTGCCAGCAGTGAACAGGGGGCAAGGGAAAAACTGTTTTTT. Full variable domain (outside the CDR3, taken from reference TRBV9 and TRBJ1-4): DSGVTQTPKHLITATGQRVTLRCSPRSGDLSVYWYQQSLDQGLQFLIQYYNGEERAKGNILERFSAQQFPDLHSELNLSSLELGDSALYFCASSEQGAREKLFFGSGTQLSVL.